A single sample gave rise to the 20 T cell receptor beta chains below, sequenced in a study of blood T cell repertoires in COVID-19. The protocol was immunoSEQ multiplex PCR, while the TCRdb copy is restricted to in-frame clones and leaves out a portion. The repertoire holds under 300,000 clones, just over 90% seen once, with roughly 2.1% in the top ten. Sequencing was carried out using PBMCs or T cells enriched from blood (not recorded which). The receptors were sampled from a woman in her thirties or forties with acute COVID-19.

The CDR3 DNA follows: TGTGCCAGCAGCACAGAGACAGGCTACTACGAGCAGTACTTC. Protein: CASSTETGYYEQYF. The chain employs TRBV11-1 and TRBJ2-7; the D gene is possibly TRBD1 (6 bases). V lost 5 bases to trimming and J lost 3 bases, with 14 bases between them. Germline assignment: CDR1 SGHAT and CDR2 FQDESV (reference sequence). There are 14 residues in the CDR3.

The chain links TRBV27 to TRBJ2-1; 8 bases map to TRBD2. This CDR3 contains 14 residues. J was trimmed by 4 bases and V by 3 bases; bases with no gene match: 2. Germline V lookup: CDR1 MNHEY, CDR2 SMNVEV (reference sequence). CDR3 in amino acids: CASSLASGYNEQFF. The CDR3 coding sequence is TGTGCCAGCAGTTTGGCTAGCGGGTACAATGAGCAGTTCTTC.

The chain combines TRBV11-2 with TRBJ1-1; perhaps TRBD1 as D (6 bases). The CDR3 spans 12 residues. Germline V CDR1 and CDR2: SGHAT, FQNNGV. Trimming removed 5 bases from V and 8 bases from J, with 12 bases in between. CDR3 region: CASSPGTWEAFF. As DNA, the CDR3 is TGTGCCAGCAGCCCAGGGACATGGGAAGCTTTCTTT.

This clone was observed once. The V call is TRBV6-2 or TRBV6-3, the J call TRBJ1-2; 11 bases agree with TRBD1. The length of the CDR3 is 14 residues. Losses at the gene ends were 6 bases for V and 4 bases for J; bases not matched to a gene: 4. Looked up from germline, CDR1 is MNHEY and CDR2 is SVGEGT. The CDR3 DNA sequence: TGTGCCAGCAGCAGGGACAGGGGGATCTATGGCTACACCTTC. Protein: CASSRDRGIYGYTF.

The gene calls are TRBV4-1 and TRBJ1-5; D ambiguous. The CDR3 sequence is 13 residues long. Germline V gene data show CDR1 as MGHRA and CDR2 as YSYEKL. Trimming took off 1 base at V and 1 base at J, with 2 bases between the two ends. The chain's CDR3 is CASSQASNQPQHF. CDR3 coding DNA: TGCGCCAGCAGCCAAGCGAGCAATCAGCCCCAGCATTTT.

The CDR3 DNA reads as TGCGCCAGCAGCTTGGGACAGGCTGTCACAGCTGGAAAGCCTGGCTACACCTTC. It encodes CASSLGQAVTAGKPGYTF. The gene calls are TRBV5-1 and TRBJ1-2; TRBD1 might be the D (6 bases). V lost 0 bases, J lost 7 bases, and 25 bases lay in between. CDR1 is SGHRS and CDR2 is YFSETQ in the germline V gene. CDR3 length equals 18 residues. The whole variable domain, remainder taken from reference TRBV5-1 and TRBJ1-2, is KAGVTQTPRYLIKTRGQQVTLSCSPISGHRSVSWYQQTPGQGLQFLFEYFSETQRNKGNFPGRFSGRQFSNSRSEMNVSTLELGDSALYLCASSLGQAVTAGKPGYTFGSGTRLTVV.

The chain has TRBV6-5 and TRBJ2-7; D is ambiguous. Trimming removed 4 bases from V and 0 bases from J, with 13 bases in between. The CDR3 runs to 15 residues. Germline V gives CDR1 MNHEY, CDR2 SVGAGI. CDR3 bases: TGTGCCAGCAGTTCTACTACACGCAGCTCCTACGAGCAGTACTTC. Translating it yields CASSSTTRSSYEQYF.

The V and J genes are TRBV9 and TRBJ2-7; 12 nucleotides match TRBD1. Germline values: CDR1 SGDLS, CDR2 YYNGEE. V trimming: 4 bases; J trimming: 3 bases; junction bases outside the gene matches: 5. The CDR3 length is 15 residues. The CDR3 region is CASSSGTGGLYEQYF. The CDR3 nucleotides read TGTGCCAGCAGCTCCGGGACAGGGGGCCTCTACGAGCAGTACTTC.

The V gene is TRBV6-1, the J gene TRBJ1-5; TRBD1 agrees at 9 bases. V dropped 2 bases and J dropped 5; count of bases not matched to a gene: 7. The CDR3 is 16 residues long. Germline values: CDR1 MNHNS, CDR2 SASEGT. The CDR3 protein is CASSESHRGQHQPQHF. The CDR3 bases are TGTGCCAGCAGTGAATCACACAGGGGGCAACATCAGCCCCAGCATTTT.

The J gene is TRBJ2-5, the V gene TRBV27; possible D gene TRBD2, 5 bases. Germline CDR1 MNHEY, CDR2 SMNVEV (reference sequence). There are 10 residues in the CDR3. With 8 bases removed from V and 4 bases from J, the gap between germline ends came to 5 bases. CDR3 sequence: CASGGETQYF. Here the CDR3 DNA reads TGTGCCAGCGGAGGAGAGACCCAGTACTTC.

The CDR3 bases are TGTGCCAGCAGTCAAGGGACAGGGGGATTCTACGAGCAGTACTTC. Its protein product is CASSQGTGGFYEQYF. The rearrangement uses TRBV27 and TRBJ2-7, with 11 bases lining up with TRBD1. From germline, CDR1 is MNHEY and CDR2 SMNVEV (reference sequence). There are 15 residues in the CDR3. The J segment lost 3 bases and the V segment lost 5 bases, leaving 6 bases of the junction unmatched.

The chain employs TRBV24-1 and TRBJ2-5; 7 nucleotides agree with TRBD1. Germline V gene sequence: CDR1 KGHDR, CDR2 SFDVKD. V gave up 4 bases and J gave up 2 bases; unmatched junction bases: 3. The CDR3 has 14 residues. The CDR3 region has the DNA TGTGCCACCAGTGAGGGGGACAGACAAGAGACCCAGTACTTC. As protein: CATSEGDRQETQYF.

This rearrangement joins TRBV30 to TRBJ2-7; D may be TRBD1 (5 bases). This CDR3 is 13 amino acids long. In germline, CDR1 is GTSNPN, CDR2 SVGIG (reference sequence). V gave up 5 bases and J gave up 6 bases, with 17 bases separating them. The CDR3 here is CAWSRLGDSEQYF. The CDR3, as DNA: TGTGCCTGGTCCCGATTAGGGGATTCCGAGCAGTACTTC.

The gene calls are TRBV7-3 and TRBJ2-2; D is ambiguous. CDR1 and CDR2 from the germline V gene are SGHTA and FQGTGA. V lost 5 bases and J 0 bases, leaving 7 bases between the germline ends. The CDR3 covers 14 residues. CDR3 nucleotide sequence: TGTGCCAGCAGCCTCGGGTCGAACACCGGGGAGCTGTTTTTT. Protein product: CASSLGSNTGELFF.

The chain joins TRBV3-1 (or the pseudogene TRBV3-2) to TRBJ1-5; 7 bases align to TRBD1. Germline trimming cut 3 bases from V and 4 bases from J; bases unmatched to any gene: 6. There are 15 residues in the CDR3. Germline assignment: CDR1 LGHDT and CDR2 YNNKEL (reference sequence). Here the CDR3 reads CASSHSTGLNQPQHF. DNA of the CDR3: TGTGCCAGCAGCCACTCGACAGGGTTAAATCAGCCCCAGCATTTT.

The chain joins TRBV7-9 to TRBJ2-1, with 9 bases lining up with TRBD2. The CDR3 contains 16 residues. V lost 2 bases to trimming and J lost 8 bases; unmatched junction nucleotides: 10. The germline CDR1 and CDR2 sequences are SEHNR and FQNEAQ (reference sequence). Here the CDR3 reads CASSLYASGTTHEQFF. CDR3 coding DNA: TGTGCCAGCAGCTTATATGCTAGCGGGACCACACATGAGCAGTTCTTC.

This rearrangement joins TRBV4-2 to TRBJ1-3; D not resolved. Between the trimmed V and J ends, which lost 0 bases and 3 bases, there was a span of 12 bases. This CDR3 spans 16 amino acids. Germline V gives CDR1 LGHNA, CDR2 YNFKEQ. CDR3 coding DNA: TGTGCCAGCAGCCAAGATCGGAGGGATCGTGGAAACACCATATATTTT. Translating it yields CASSQDRRDRGNTIYF.

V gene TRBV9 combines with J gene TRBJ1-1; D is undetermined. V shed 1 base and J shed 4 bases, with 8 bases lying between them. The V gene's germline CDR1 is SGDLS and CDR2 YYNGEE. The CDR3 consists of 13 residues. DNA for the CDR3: TGTGCCAGCAGCGTACAGTTCAGCACTGAAGCTTTCTTT. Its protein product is CASSVQFSTEAFF.

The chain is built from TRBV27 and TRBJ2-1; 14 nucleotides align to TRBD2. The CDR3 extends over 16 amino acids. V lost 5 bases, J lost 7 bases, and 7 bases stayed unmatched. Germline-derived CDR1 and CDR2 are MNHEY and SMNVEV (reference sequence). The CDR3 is CASSPRTSGGSNEQFF. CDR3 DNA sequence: TGTGCCAGCAGTCCCAGGACTAGCGGGGGGTCTAATGAGCAGTTCTTC.

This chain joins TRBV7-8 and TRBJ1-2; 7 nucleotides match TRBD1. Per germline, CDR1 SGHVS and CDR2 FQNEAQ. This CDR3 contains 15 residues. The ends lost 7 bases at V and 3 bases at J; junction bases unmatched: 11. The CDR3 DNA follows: TGTGCCAGCACCCGAGCCGGGACAGCGGACTATGGCTACACCTTC. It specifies CASTRAGTADYGYTF. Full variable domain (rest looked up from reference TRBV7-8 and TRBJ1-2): GAGVSQSPRYKVAKRGQDVALRCDPISGHVSLFWYQQALGQGPEFLTYFQNEAQLDKSGLPSDRFFAERPEGSVSTLKIQRTQQEDSAVYLCASTRAGTADYGYTFGSGTRLTVV.